This is a list of T cell receptor beta chains from one sample in a study of graft-versus-host responses after intestinal transplantation. No antigen has been identified for these receptors. Generated by immunoSEQ multiplex PCR, the TCRdb table keeps only in-frame clones and is missing some. In the table there are approximately 75,000 clones, about 94% of which are singletons. The sample here was unstimulated CD8+ T cells sorted from spleen or lymph node cells, taken before intestinal transplant. The receptors originated from a human donor who received an intestinal transplant. The conserved cysteine and the conserved F or W are not part of the CDR3 here.

len: 13
v_gene: TRBV28
j_gene: TRBJ1-1
CDR3aa: ASSLLFGGDTEAF

len: 14
v_gene: TRBV7-8
j_gene: TRBJ1-1
CDR3aa: ASSLDRAVGDTEAF

len: 12
v_gene: TRBV5-4
j_gene: TRBJ2-5
CDR3aa: ASSLVTGLETQY

len: 11
v_gene: TRBV5-1
j_gene: TRBJ2-7
CDR3aa: ASSFVDGREQY

len: 13
v_gene: TRBV6-5
j_gene: TRBJ2-1
CDR3aa: ASRASAGGLHEQF

len: 12
v_gene: TRBV7-9
j_gene: TRBJ2-7
CDR3aa: ASSQYDRDYEQY

len: 17
v_gene: TRBV5-5
j_gene: TRBJ2-6
CDR3aa: ASSINLGFPTSGANVLT

len: 10
v_gene: TRBV2
j_gene: TRBJ2-7
CDR3aa: ASRDSPYEQY

len: 11
v_gene: TRBV13
j_gene: TRBJ2-7
CDR3aa: ASSPGTSYEQY

len: 9
v_gene: TRBV9
j_gene: TRBJ2-3
CDR3aa: ASSAQGMQY

len: 15
v_gene: TRBV4-1
j_gene: TRBJ2-4
CDR3aa: ASSQTSPDSSRNIQY

len: 12
v_gene: TRBV4-1
j_gene: TRBJ1-4
CDR3aa: ASSQVQPNEKLF

len: 11
v_gene: TRBV5-1
j_gene: TRBJ2-7
CDR3aa: ASSPVGMDEQY

len: 11
v_gene: TRBV6-1
j_gene: TRBJ2-7
CDR3aa: ASSEAIPYEQY

len: 12
v_gene: TRBV12-5
j_gene: TRBJ2-7
CDR3aa: ASGLSAARYEQY

len: 11
v_gene: TRBV18
j_gene: TRBJ2-2
CDR3aa: ASSPTPARELF

len: 12
v_gene: TRBV15
j_gene: TRBJ2-3
CDR3aa: ASSGSGFTDTQY

len: 14
v_gene: TRBV27
j_gene: TRBJ2-5
CDR3aa: ASSLGGAGGQETQY

len: 9
v_gene: TRBV6-5
j_gene: TRBJ2-5
CDR3aa: ASRTGVTQY

len: 13
v_gene: TRBV7-7
j_gene: TRBJ2-5
CDR3aa: ASSPEHRGMETQY

len: 14
v_gene: TRBV5-1
j_gene: TRBJ2-1
CDR3aa: ASTLEAGGLYNEQF

len: 14
v_gene: TRBV27
j_gene: TRBJ2-3
CDR3aa: ASRNWPGQITDTQY

len: 11
v_gene: TRBV29-1
j_gene: TRBJ1-2
CDR3aa: SVEDERGYGYT

len: 14
v_gene: TRBV9
j_gene: TRBJ2-3
CDR3aa: ASSSEGTGGTDTQY

len: 13
v_gene: TRBV7-3
j_gene: TRBJ2-7
CDR3aa: ASSFLQGFSYEQY

len: 11
v_gene: TRBV27
j_gene: TRBJ2-1
CDR3aa: ASSLSGTREQF

len: 17
v_gene: TRBV10-3
j_gene: TRBJ2-1
CDR3aa: AISGSRVDVPNPYNEQF